The 22 T cell receptor beta chains below come from one sample, sequenced in a study of blood T cell repertoires in COVID-19. Clones were read by immunoSEQ multiplex PCR, and TCRdb kept only the in-frame ones, dropping some. Of about 340,000 clones detected, around four fifths appear once; the ten largest clones hold 2.5% to 3%. Sequencing used peripheral blood. These receptors all come from a man aged 25-45 years with active or convalescent COVID-19.

The V and J genes are TRBV25-1 and TRBJ2-1, with D possibly matching TRBD1 (6 bases). This CDR3 spans 16 amino acids. Trimming took off 4 bases at V and 2 bases at J, with 15 bases between the two ends. Germline V gene sequence: CDR1 MGHDK, CDR2 SYGVNS. Written as DNA, the CDR3 is TGTGCCAGCAGTGGCCCGGGACCAGGGGCCTACAATGAGCAGTTCTTC. Its protein product is CASSGPGPGAYNEQFF.

This sequence joins TRBV12-3 or TRBV12-4 and TRBJ1-4; D unclear. There are 12 residues in the CDR3. Trimming shortened V by 6 bases and J by 8 bases, and 10 bases separated the two germline ends. CDR3 amino acids: CASSPTREKLFF. DNA of the CDR3: TGTGCCAGCAGCCCCACCCGGGAAAAACTGTTTTTT.

Only a few counts were recorded for this clone. The V call is TRBV7-3, the J call TRBJ1-1; perhaps TRBD1 as D (5 bases). V was cut by 5 bases and J by 1 base, with 11 bases left in between. The CDR3 consists of 14 residues. CDR1 is SGHTA, CDR2 FQGTGA, per germline. CDR3 sequence (DNA): TGTGCCAGCAGCCGCGCGGGGGAGAACACTGAAGCTTTCTTT. The encoded protein is CASSRAGENTEAFF.

The rearrangement joins TRBV11-3 to TRBJ2-7, with D uncertain. Germline V CDR1 and CDR2: SGHNT, YENEEA. This CDR3 comprises 13 residues. The ends were cut back, 0 bases at V and 6 bases at J, with 9 bases in the middle. The DNA for the CDR3 is TGTGCCAGCAGCTTAGATCCAAGCGCCGAGCAGTACTTC. Residues: CASSLDPSAEQYF.

The V gene is TRBV7-3, the J gene TRBJ2-1; a weak D match, TRBD1 (5 bases). Germline CDR1 SGHTA, CDR2 FQGTGA. Trimming stripped 6 bases from V and 7 bases from J, with 16 bases between. This CDR3 is built from 14 residues. Written as DNA, the CDR3 is TGTGCCAGCAGTCCGGCTGGGGCCAAGAATGAGCAGTTCTTC. Translating gives CASSPAGAKNEQFF.

The V and J genes are TRBV28 and TRBJ1-2; a possible D gene is TRBD1 (5 bases). Germline V gives CDR1 MDHEN, CDR2 SYDVKM. This CDR3 comprises 15 residues. The ends were cut back, 7 bases at V and 0 bases at J, with 15 bases in the middle. CDR3 sequence: CASNGGLSANYGYTF. Here the CDR3 DNA reads TGTGCCAGCAACGGGGGTCTATCTGCTAACTATGGCTACACCTTC.

This clone was found a few times. The chain combines TRBV5-4 with TRBJ2-7, with D hard to call. The ends were cut back, 6 bases at V and 2 bases at J, with 12 bases in the middle. The CDR3 has 13 residues. Germline values: CDR1 SGHNT, CDR2 YYREEE (reference sequence). For the CDR3, the DNA is TGTGCCAGCACTTCCGAGGAGACCTACGAGCAGTACTTC. Amino acids: CASTSEETYEQYF.

This clone was recorded a few times. The rearrangement uses TRBV6-5 and TRBJ1-2, with 10 bases aligning to TRBD1. Trimming removed 7 bases from V and 8 bases from J; junction bases left unmatched: 13. This CDR3 has 15 residues. CDR1 MNHEY and CDR2 SVGAGI come from the germline V gene. The CDR3 nucleotides are TGTGCCAGCAAAATCGACCGGACAGGGGGAGCCGGCTACACCTTC. Protein sequence: CASKIDRTGGAGYTF.

The chain recombines TRBV6-5 with TRBJ1-2; a possible D gene is TRBD1 (6 bases). This CDR3 is 13 amino acids long. Germline assignment: CDR1 MNHEY and CDR2 SVGAGI. The V end lost 0 bases, the J end lost 8 bases, and 10 bases lay between the germline ends. The CDR3 sequence is CASSYSTGKGYTF. DNA of the CDR3: TGTGCCAGCAGTTACTCCACAGGGAAAGGCTACACCTTC.

The gene calls are TRBV9 and TRBJ2-2, with 10 bases matching TRBD2. This CDR3 is 17 amino acids long. Trimming removed 4 bases from V and 3 bases from J; junction bases left unmatched: 9. Germline CDR1 and CDR2: SGDLS and YYNGEE. The CDR3 bases are TGTGCCAGCAGCTCACCGGGGCTAGCGGGAGACACCGGGGAGCTGTTTTTT. It encodes CASSSPGLAGDTGELFF.

This chain links TRBV7-8 with TRBJ1-1, with 7 bases identical to TRBD1. There are 16 residues in the CDR3. CDR1 and CDR2 from the germline V gene are SGHVS and FQNEAQ. Germline trimming cut 4 bases from V and 7 bases from J; bases unmatched to any gene: 15. The CDR3, as DNA: TGTGCCAGCAGCTCCACCCTTCAAGACAGGGCTGGTGAAGCTTTCTTT. Its protein is CASSSTLQDRAGEAFF.

J is TRBJ1-1 and V is TRBV20-1, with D possibly TRBD1 on 5 matching bases. CDR3 length: 11 amino acids. The germline V gene encodes CDR1 DFQATT and CDR2 SNEGSKA (reference sequence). Trimming stripped 6 bases from V and 5 bases from J, with 10 bases between. CDR3 DNA sequence: TGCAGTGCACCGGACAAGACTGAAGCTTTCTTT. Translation: CSAPDKTEAFF.

CDR3 nucleotides: TGTGCCAGCAGCCTGGGACTAGCGGGTTACGAGCAGTACTTC. Translated, it gives CASSLGLAGYEQYF. The genes are TRBV7-8 and TRBJ2-7, with 12 bases matching TRBD2. Germline lookup yields CDR1 SGHVS and CDR2 FQNEAQ. CDR3 size: 14 residues. Trimming cost V 5 bases and J 4 bases; bases outside gene matches: 3.

This rearrangement joins TRBV11-2 to TRBJ2-1, with D possibly TRBD1 on 6 matching bases. The ends were cut back, 4 bases at V and 15 bases at J, with 19 bases in the middle. This CDR3 has 13 amino acids. Germline values: CDR1 SGHAT, CDR2 FQNNGV. The DNA for the CDR3 is TGTGCCAGCAGCTCCCTAGGGCTGGACAGTGTGTTCTTC. Protein sequence: CASSSLGLDSVFF.

The V gene is TRBV28, the J gene TRBJ1-5; 9 nucleotides line up with TRBD1. The CDR3 loop spans 15 amino acids. V was pared by 6 bases and J by 7 bases, with 10 bases of the junction left unmatched. The germline gives CDR1 MDHEN, CDR2 SYDVKM. The chain's CDR3 is CASSYPGQGQQPQHF. The DNA of the CDR3 is TGTGCCAGCAGCTATCCGGGACAGGGACAACAGCCCCAGCATTTT.

The chain links TRBV27 to TRBJ2-7; tentative D call: TRBD1 (6 bases). This CDR3 has 14 residues. Looked up from germline, CDR1 is MNHEY and CDR2 is SMNVEV (reference sequence). V lost 1 base and J lost 2, with 9 bases in between. The CDR3 DNA reads as TGTGCCAGCAGTTTATATGCAGGGGCCTACGAGCAGTACTTC. Its translation is CASSLYAGAYEQYF.

The rearrangement uses TRBV7-8 and TRBJ2-3, with 9 positions matching TRBD1. With V trimmed by 3 bases and J by 1 base, 5 bases remained unmatched. CDR1 and CDR2 from the germline V gene are SGHVS and FQNEAQ. CDR3 size: 16 residues. In DNA form, the CDR3 reads TGTGCCAGCAGCTTCCACAGGGGGCAACGCACAGATACGCAGTATTTT. It translates to CASSFHRGQRTDTQYF.

The genes are TRBV19 and TRBJ2-1; TRBD2 agrees at 8 bases. Unmatched junction bases numbered 11, after V lost 9 bases and J lost 4 bases. The CDR3 spans 15 residues. The V gene's germline CDR1 is LNHDA and CDR2 SQIVND (reference sequence). The CDR3 bases are TGTGCCAGCCACTCCAGCCAGCGGGAGTACAATGAGCAGTTCTTC. Translated: CASHSSQREYNEQFF. Together with reference TRBV19 and TRBJ2-1, the CDR3 gives the full variable domain: DGGITQSPKYLFRKEGQNVTLSCEQNLNHDAMYWYRQDPGQGLRLIYYSQIVNDFQKGDIAEGYSVSREKKESFPLTVTSAQKNPTAFYLCASHSSQREYNEQFFGPGTRLTVL.

The chain couples TRBV6-1 to TRBJ1-1; D possibly corresponds to TRBD1 (6 bases). CDR3 length: 14 residues. Looked up from germline, CDR1 is MNHNS and CDR2 is SASEGT. The V and J ends lost 1 base and 8 bases respectively, with 14 bases between them. The CDR3 reads CASSEGYRVSEAFF. The CDR3 DNA is TGTGCCAGCAGTGAAGGATACAGGGTCTCCGAAGCTTTCTTT.

V is TRBV4-2 and J is TRBJ1-5; 9 nucleotides agree with TRBD1. The CDR3 is made up of 14 amino acids. V shed 4 bases, J shed 4 bases, and the junction held 2 bases outside the gene matches. From germline, CDR1 is LGHNA and CDR2 YNFKEQ. Here the CDR3 reads CASSRDRGNQPQHF. Written as DNA, the CDR3 is TGTGCCAGCAGCCGAGACAGGGGGAATCAGCCCCAGCATTTT.

The chain is built from TRBV18 and TRBJ1-2; D ambiguous. The CDR3 is 13 amino acids. Trimming pared 4 bases from V and 8 bases from J, leaving 14 bases between. Germline V CDR1 and CDR2: KGHSH, LQKENI. CDR3 amino acids: CASSLGTLEGYTF. The CDR3 DNA follows: TGTGCCAGCTCACTGGGCACCCTCGAGGGCTACACCTTC.

The chain employs TRBV9 and TRBJ1-5, with 8 nucleotides matching TRBD1. J gave up 4 bases and V 0 bases, and 6 bases lay outside the gene matches. The germline CDR1 and CDR2 sequences are SGDLS and YYNGEE. The CDR3 length is 16 residues. The CDR3 spells CASSVGGRGPNQPQHF. The CDR3 coding sequence is TGTGCCAGCAGCGTAGGTGGCAGGGGGCCGAATCAGCCCCAGCATTTT.